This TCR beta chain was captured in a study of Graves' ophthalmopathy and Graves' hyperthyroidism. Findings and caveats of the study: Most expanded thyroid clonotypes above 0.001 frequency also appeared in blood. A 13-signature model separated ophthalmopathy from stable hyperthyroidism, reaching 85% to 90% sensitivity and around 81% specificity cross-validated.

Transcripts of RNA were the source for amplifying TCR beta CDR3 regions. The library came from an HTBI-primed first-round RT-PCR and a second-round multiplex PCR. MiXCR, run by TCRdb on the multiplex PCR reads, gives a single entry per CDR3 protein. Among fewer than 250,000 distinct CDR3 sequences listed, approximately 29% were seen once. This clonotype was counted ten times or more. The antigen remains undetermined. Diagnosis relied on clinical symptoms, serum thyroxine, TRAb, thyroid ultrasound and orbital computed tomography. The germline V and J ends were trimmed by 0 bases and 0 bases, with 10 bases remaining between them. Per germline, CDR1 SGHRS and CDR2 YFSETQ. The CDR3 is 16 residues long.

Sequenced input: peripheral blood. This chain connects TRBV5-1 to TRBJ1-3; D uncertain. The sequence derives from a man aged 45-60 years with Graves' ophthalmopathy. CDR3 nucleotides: TGCGCCAGCAGCTTGGGTGACGGCAACTCTGGAAACACCATATATTTT. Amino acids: CASSLGDGNSGNTIYF.